Below are 23 T cell receptor beta chains sequenced from a single sample in a study of CD8 T cells in Susac syndrome. Random hexamers were used to reverse transcribe 0.5 to 1 ug of RNA. TCRdb re-analysed the immunoSEQ multiplex PCR reads in MiXCR, keeping a single row per CDR3 protein. The table includes about 210,000 distinct CDR3 sequences, around 95% detected once. The sequenced sample was CD4+ T cells from PBMCs. The source is a human donor with multiple sclerosis.

The rearrangement joins TRBV6-5 to TRBJ2-7; 7 bases fit TRBD1. V lost 0 bases to trimming and J lost 6 bases; unmatched junction nucleotides: 17. CDR1 MNHEY and CDR2 SVGAGI come from the germline V gene. This CDR3 has 18 residues. CDR3 residues: CASSYSKRSRQGAVEQYF. The CDR3 DNA sequence: TGTGCCAGCAGTTACTCGAAGCGTTCGAGACAGGGAGCGGTCGAGCAGTACTTC.

This clonotype was detected a few times. The J gene is TRBJ1-2, the V gene TRBV19, with 8 positions matching TRBD1. The CDR3 length is 13 residues. The germline V gene encodes CDR1 LNHDA and CDR2 SQIVND (reference sequence). V was pared by 5 bases and J by 4 bases, with 3 bases of the junction left unmatched. The CDR3 protein is CASSPGQGYGYTF. DNA of the CDR3: TGTGCCAGTAGTCCCGGACAGGGCTATGGCTACACCTTC.

This chain joins TRBV30 and TRBJ2-3, with a possible D match to TRBD2 (6 bases). The CDR3 contains 16 residues. V lost 3 bases and J 0 bases, leaving 16 bases between the germline ends. Germline V gene sequence: CDR1 GTSNPN, CDR2 SVGIG (reference sequence). The CDR3 protein is CAWSGLARGSTDTQYF. The CDR3 nucleotides are TGTGCCTGGAGCGGCCTAGCGAGGGGTAGCACAGATACGCAGTATTTT. The full variable domain, rest sourced from reference TRBV30 and TRBJ2-3, is SQTIHQWPATLVQPVGSPLSLECTVEGTSNPNLYWYRQAAGRGLQLLFYSVGIGQISSEVPQNLSASRPQDRQFILSSKKLLLSDSGFYLCAWSGLARGSTDTQYFGPGTRLTVL.

V and J are TRBV3-1 and TRBJ2-3; TRBD1 matches at 8 bases. The CDR3 has 13 residues. Germline V gene data show CDR1 as LGHDT and CDR2 as YNNKEL (reference sequence). J was trimmed by 3 bases and V by 6 bases; bases with no gene match: 2. The CDR3 sequence is CASSRQGTDTQYF. CDR3 nucleotides: TGTGCCAGCAGTCGACAGGGGACAGATACGCAGTATTTT.

This clonotype was recorded once. The chain couples TRBV5-1 to TRBJ2-1; D may match TRBD1 or TRBD2 (5 bases each). Germline V gene data show CDR1 as SGHRS and CDR2 as YFSETQ. V lost 0 bases and J lost 8, with 21 bases in between. The CDR3 has 17 residues. CDR3 sequence (DNA): TGCGCCAGCAGCTTGGAACGCGGCTTGAGGGGTAGGGATGAGCAGTTCTTC. Its protein is CASSLERGLRGRDEQFF.

V usage is TRBV20-1 and J usage is TRBJ2-7; D may be TRBD1 (6 bases). The CDR3 is made up of 11 amino acids. Germline V gene data show CDR1 as DFQATT and CDR2 as SNEGSKA (reference sequence). V was trimmed by 3 bases and J by 5 bases, leaving 8 bases between them. The DNA for the CDR3 is TGCAGTGCTAGCGGGACACACGAGCAGTACTTC. This gives the protein CSASGTHEQYF.

This clonotype was observed once. V usage is TRBV10-3 and J usage is TRBJ2-1, with D unclear. Germline CDR1 reads ENHRY; CDR2 reads SYGVKD. The CDR3 sequence is 15 residues long. The germline V and J ends were trimmed by 2 bases and 9 bases, with 17 bases remaining between them. The CDR3 is CAISEGRPASGEQFF. CDR3 coding DNA: TGTGCCATCAGTGAGGGACGCCCCGCCTCCGGTGAGCAGTTCTTC.

The chain couples TRBV14 to TRBJ2-6; D ambiguous. CDR1 is SGHDN and CDR2 is FVKESK in the germline V gene. CDR3 length: 18 residues. V was shortened by 4 bases and J by 1 base, with 17 bases between the two germline ends. In DNA form, the CDR3 reads TGTGCCAGCAGCCCCCTAATAGGAGTAGCATCTGGGGCCAACGTCCTGACTTTC. Protein product: CASSPLIGVASGANVLTF.

This clonotype was seen a single time. The chain recombines TRBV20-1 with TRBJ2-3, with D possibly called TRBD1 or TRBD2 (5 bases each). Germline lookup yields CDR1 DFQATT and CDR2 SNEGSKA (reference sequence). The CDR3 totals 13 residues. Trimming took 2 bases from V and 2 from J, leaving 8 bases between them. CDR3 protein: CSARPGHTDTQYF. In DNA form, the CDR3 reads TGCAGTGCTAGACCGGGGCACACAGATACGCAGTATTTT.

The V and J genes are TRBV7-6 and TRBJ2-7, with D possibly TRBD2 on 6 matching bases. V was cut by 2 bases and J by 3 bases, with 14 bases left in between. CDR3 size: 15 residues. Germline CDR1 and CDR2: SGHVS and FNYEAQ. The CDR3 DNA is TGTGCCAGCAGCTTATCTTCGGGAGTGGTCTACGAGCAGTACTTC. Its translation is CASSLSSGVVYEQYF.

The V gene is TRBV15, the J gene TRBJ2-1; 10 bases match TRBD2. Germline assignment: CDR1 LNHNV and CDR2 YYDKDF (reference sequence). Trimming removed 4 bases from V and 0 bases from J; junction bases left unmatched: 3. This CDR3 is built from 16 residues. CDR3 amino acids: CATSKGLASSYNEQFF. CDR3 DNA: TGTGCCACCAGCAAGGGACTAGCGAGCTCCTACAATGAGCAGTTCTTC.

The chain has TRBV29-1 and TRBJ1-1; D is undetermined. V gave up 0 bases and J gave up 10 bases, with 15 bases separating them. The CDR3 consists of 13 residues. Germline CDR1 SQVTM, CDR2 ANQGSEA. The CDR3 loop is CSVEEEIPSRAFF. The CDR3 bases are TGCAGCGTTGAAGAGGAGATACCATCGAGAGCTTTCTTT.

This chain connects TRBV3-1 to TRBJ2-3, with D possibly being TRBD1 (6 bases). The ends were cut back, 1 base at V and 2 bases at J, with 13 bases in the middle. The CDR3 is 16 amino acids. Germline V lookup: CDR1 LGHDT, CDR2 YNNKEL (reference sequence). CDR3 DNA: TGTGCCAGCAGCCAAGGACGCAGGGGAAACACAGATACGCAGTATTTT. Residues: CASSQGRRGNTDTQYF.

This clonotype has a single count. V gene TRBV9 combines with J gene TRBJ2-7, with TRBD2 identical over 12 bases. V gave up 3 bases and J gave up 3 bases; unmatched junction bases: 4. Germline CDR1 reads SGDLS; CDR2 reads YYNGEE. The CDR3 runs 15 residues. DNA of the CDR3: TGTGCCAGCAGCGAGACTAGCGGGGGCAGCTACGAGCAGTACTTC. Its translation is CASSETSGGSYEQYF.

The V gene is TRBV12-3 or TRBV12-4, the J gene TRBJ2-5; tentatively, D is TRBD1 or TRBD2 (5 bases each). V was clipped by 4 bases and J by 4 bases, with 13 bases between them. The CDR3 extends over 14 amino acids. CDR3 in DNA: TGTGCCAGCAGTTGGGGGACGGCCCCAGAGACCCAGTACTTC. It encodes CASSWGTAPETQYF.

J is TRBJ1-2 and V is TRBV27; the D is unclear. The CDR3 runs to 17 residues. Germline lookup yields CDR1 MNHEY and CDR2 SMNVEV (reference sequence). The V and J ends lost 4 bases and 6 bases respectively, with 24 bases between them. The CDR3 region has the DNA TGTGCCAGCAGTTGGGCCCAGGAGGGAATGGGCGGAAATGGCTACACCTTC. It specifies CASSWAQEGMGGNGYTF.

The rearrangement uses TRBV30 and TRBJ1-2; 7 bases map to TRBD1. The germline V gene has CDR1 GTSNPN and CDR2 SVGIG (reference sequence). This CDR3 comprises 13 residues. J lost 8 bases, V lost 2 bases, and 8 bases had no gene match. The DNA for the CDR3 is TGTGCCTGGAGTCTGCAGGGACAGAGGGGCTACACCTTC. Amino acid sequence: CAWSLQGQRGYTF.

The chain has TRBV20-1 and TRBJ2-7; weak D call: TRBD2 (5 bases). The V gene lost 3 bases and the J gene lost 5 bases, with 17 bases spanning the gap. The CDR3 is made up of 14 amino acids. From germline, CDR1 is DFQATT and CDR2 SNEGSKA (reference sequence). The CDR3, as DNA: TGCAGTGCTAGTCGTCGGGGTATTCCGGACGAGCAGTACTTC. Amino acid sequence: CSASRRGIPDEQYF.

This rearrangement joins TRBV3-1 to TRBJ2-3; D is undetermined. V was clipped by 1 base and J by 10 bases, with 9 bases between them. The CDR3 length is 12 residues. Per germline, CDR1 LGHDT and CDR2 YNNKEL (reference sequence). The DNA of the CDR3 is TGTGCCAGCAGCCAAGTGGGTGGATCGCAGTATTTT. Translating gives CASSQVGGSQYF.

V is TRBV3-1 and J is TRBJ2-7, with 7 nucleotides matching TRBD1. Germline values: CDR1 LGHDT, CDR2 YNNKEL (reference sequence). J lost 2 bases, V lost 4 bases, and 8 bases had no gene match. The CDR3 is made up of 15 amino acids. The CDR3 region is CASSPQKGATYEQYF. The DNA for the CDR3 is TGTGCCAGCAGCCCTCAGAAGGGGGCGACCTACGAGCAGTACTTC.

This clonotype was detected once. The rearrangement uses TRBV4-2 and TRBJ2-7; D may be TRBD2 (6 bases). CDR1 is LGHNA, CDR2 YNFKEQ, per germline. V lost 0 bases and J lost 3, with 12 bases in between. The CDR3 length is 15 residues. For the CDR3, the DNA is TGTGCCAGCAGCCAAGATCGGGGCGGGGACTACGAGCAGTACTTC. Protein: CASSQDRGGDYEQYF.

The chain is built from TRBV9 and TRBJ2-1; TRBD1 might be the D (6 bases). CDR3 length: 15 amino acids. V was pared by 2 bases and J by 4 bases, with 13 bases between. Germline loops: CDR1 SGDLS, CDR2 YYNGEE. The DNA of the CDR3 is TGTGCCAGCAGCGTGAAGGACAGAAAATACAATGAGCAGTTCTTC. Translation gives CASSVKDRKYNEQFF.

This sequence joins TRBV24-1 and TRBJ2-5, with 8 bases lining up with TRBD1. V was pared by 3 bases and J by 4 bases, with 6 bases of the junction left unmatched. Per germline, CDR1 KGHDR and CDR2 SFDVKD. The CDR3 sequence is 15 residues long. The CDR3 loop reads CATSDAQGAGETQYF. The CDR3 bases are TGTGCCACCAGTGATGCCCAGGGGGCCGGAGAGACCCAGTACTTC.